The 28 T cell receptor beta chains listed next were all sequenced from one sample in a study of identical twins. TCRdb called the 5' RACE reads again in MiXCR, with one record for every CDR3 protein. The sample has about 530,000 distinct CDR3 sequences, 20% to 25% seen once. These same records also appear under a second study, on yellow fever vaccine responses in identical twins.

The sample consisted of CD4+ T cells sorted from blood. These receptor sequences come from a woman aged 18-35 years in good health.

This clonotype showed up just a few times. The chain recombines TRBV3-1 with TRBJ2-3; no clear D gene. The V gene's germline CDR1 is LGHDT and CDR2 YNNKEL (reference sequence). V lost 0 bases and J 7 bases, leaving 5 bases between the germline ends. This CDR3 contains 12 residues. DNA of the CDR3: TGTGCCAGCAGCCAAGAGGGAAATACGCAGTATTTT. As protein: CASSQEGNTQYF.

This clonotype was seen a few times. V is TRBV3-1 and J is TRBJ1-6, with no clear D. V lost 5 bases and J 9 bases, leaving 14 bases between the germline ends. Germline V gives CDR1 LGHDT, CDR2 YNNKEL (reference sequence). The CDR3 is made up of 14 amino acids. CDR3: CASSISGSSSPLHF. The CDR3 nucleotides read TGTGCCAGCAGCATCAGTGGGAGTTCTTCACCCCTCCACTTT.

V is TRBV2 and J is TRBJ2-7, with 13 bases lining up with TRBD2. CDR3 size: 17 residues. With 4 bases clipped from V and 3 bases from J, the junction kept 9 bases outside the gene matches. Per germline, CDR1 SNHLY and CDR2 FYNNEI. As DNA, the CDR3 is TGTGCCAGCAGTGTTGGACTAGCGGGGGCCCTCTACTACGAGCAGTACTTC. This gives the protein CASSVGLAGALYYEQYF.

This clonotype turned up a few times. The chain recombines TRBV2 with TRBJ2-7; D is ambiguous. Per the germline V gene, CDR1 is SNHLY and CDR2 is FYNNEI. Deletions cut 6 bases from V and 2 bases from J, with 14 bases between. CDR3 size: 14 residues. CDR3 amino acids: CASRLRQDAYEQYF. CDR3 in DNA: TGTGCCAGCAGGCTTAGGCAGGACGCCTACGAGCAGTACTTC.

CDR3 residues: CASSLAGTQSGEQYF. In nucleotides, the CDR3 is TGCGCCAGCAGCTTGGCCGGGACTCAGTCGGGGGAGCAGTACTTC. The chain has TRBV5-1 and TRBJ2-7; a weak D match, TRBD2 (6 bases). Trimming removed 0 bases from V and 7 bases from J, with 17 bases in between. CDR3 length equals 15 residues. Per germline, CDR1 SGHRS and CDR2 YFSETQ.

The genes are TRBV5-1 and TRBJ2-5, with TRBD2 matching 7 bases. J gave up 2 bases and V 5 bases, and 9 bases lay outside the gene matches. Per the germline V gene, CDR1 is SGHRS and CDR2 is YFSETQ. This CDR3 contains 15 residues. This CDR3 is CASSIIGLEQETQYF. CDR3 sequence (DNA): TGCGCCAGCAGTATAATCGGACTAGAACAAGAGACCCAGTACTTC.

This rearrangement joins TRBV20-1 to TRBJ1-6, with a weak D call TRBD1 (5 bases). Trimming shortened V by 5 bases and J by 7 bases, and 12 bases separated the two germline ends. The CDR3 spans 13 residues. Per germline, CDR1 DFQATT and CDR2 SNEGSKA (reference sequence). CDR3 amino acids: CSAAGPANSPLHF. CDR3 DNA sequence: TGCAGTGCTGCGGGGCCGGCGAATTCACCCCTCCACTTT.

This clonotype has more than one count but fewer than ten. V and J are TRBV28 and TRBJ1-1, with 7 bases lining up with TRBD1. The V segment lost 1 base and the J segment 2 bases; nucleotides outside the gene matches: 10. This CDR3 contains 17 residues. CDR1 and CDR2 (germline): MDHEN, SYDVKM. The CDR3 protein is CASSLFHYRTGNTEAFF. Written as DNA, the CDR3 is TGTGCCAGCAGTTTATTCCATTACCGGACAGGAAACACTGAAGCTTTCTTT.

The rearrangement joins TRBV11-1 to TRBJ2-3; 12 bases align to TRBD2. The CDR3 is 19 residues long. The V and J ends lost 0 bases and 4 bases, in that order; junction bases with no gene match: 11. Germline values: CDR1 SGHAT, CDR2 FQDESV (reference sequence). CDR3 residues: CASSLALATSGGFADTQYF. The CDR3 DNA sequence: TGTGCCAGCAGCTTAGCCCTTGCCACTAGCGGGGGGTTCGCAGATACGCAGTATTTT.

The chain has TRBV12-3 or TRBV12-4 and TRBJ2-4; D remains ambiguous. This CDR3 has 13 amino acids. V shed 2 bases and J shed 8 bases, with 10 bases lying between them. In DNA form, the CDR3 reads TGTGCCAGCAGTTTAAAAGGGTTTGACATTCAGTACTTC. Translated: CASSLKGFDIQYF.

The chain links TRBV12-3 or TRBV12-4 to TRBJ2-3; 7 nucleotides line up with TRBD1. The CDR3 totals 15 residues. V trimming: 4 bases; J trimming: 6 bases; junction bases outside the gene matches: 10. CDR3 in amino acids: CASSYTRTGGDTQYF. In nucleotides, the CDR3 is TGTGCCAGCAGTTACACGAGGACAGGCGGGGATACGCAGTATTTT.

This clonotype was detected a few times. The CDR3, as DNA: TGCGCCAGCAGCTTCCCCGGTGAGCAGTTCTTC. Translated, it gives CASSFPGEQFF. The V gene is TRBV5-1, the J gene TRBJ2-1; D call uncertain. This CDR3 is built from 11 residues. V gave up 2 bases and J gave up 9 bases, with 6 bases separating them. In germline, CDR1 is SGHRS, CDR2 YFSETQ.

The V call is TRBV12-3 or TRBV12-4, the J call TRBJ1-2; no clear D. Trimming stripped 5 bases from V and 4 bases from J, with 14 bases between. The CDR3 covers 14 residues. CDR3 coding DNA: TGTGCCAGCAGTGCCCCGTTGTGGAGCTATGGCTACACCTTC. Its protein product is CASSAPLWSYGYTF.

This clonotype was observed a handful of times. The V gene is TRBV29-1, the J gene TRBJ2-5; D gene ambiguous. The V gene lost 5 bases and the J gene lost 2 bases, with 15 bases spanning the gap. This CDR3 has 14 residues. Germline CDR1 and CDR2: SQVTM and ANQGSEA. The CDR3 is CSVPTPWNQETQYF. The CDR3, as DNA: TGCAGCGTTCCCACCCCCTGGAATCAAGAGACCCAGTACTTC.

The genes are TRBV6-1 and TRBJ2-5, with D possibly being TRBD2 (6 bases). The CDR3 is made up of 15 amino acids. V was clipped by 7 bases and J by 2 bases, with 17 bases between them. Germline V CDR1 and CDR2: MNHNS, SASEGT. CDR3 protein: CASTISGRGQETQYF. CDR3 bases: TGTGCCAGCACTATCTCCGGGCGGGGTCAAGAGACCCAGTACTTC.

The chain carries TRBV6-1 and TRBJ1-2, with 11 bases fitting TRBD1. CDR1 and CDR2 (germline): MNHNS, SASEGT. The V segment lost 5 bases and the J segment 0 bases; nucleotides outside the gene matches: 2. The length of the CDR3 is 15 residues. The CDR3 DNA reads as TGTGCCAGCAGTCAGGGACAGGGGGCTAACTATGGCTACACCTTC. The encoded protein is CASSQGQGANYGYTF.

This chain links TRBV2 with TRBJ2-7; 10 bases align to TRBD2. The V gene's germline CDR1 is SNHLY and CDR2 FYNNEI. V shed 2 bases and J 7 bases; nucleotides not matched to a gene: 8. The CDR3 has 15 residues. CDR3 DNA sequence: TGTGCCAGCAGTGAACAAGCGGGAGGGCCGGGGGAGCAGTACTTC. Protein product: CASSEQAGGPGEQYF.

CDR3 DNA sequence: TGCGCCAGCAGCTTGATTGGGACAGCATATAAAATTTCCTACGAGCAGTACTTC. Protein: CASSLIGTAYKISYEQYF. The V gene is TRBV5-1, the J gene TRBJ2-7; TRBD1 matches at 7 bases. The CDR3 consists of 18 residues. Germline values: CDR1 SGHRS, CDR2 YFSETQ. V gave up 1 base and J gave up 1 base; unmatched junction bases: 14.

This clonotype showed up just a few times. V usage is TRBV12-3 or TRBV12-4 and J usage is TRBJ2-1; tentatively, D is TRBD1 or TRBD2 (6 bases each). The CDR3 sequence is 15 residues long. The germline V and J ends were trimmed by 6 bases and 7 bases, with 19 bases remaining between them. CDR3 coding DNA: TGTGCCAGCAGGCCCCATGGGGGGCGAGGGAATGAGCAGTTCTTC. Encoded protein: CASRPHGGRGNEQFF.

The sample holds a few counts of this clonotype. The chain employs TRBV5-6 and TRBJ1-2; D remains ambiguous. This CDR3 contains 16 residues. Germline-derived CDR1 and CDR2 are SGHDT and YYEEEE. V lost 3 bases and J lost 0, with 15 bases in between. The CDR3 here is CASSWGGQGANYGYTF. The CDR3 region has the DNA TGTGCCAGCAGCTGGGGAGGCCAAGGTGCTAACTATGGCTACACCTTC.

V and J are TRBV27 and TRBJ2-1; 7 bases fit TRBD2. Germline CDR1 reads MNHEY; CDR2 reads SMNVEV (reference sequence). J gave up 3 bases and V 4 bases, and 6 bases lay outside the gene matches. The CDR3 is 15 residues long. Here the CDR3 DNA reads TGTGCCAGCAGTTCCCAGTGGGAGGGCTACAATGAGCAGTTCTTC. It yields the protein CASSSQWEGYNEQFF.

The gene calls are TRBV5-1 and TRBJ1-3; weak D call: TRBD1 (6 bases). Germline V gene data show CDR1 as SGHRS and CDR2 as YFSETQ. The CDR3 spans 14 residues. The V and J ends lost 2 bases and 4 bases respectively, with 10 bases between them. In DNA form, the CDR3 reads TGCGCCAGCAGCTTTGGGGACAAAGGAAACACCATATATTTT. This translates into CASSFGDKGNTIYF.

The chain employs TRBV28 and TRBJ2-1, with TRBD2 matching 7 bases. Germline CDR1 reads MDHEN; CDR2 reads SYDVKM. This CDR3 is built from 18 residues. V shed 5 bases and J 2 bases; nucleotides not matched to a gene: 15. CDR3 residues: CASSTINWGEGAYNEQFF. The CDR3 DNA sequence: TGTGCCAGCAGTACAATCAACTGGGGGGAGGGTGCCTACAATGAGCAGTTCTTC. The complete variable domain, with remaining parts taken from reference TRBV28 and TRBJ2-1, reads DVKVTQSSRYLVKRTGEKVFLECVQDMDHENMFWYRQDPGLGLRLIYFSYDVKMKEKGDIPEGYSVSREKKERFSLILESASTNQTSMYLCASSTINWGEGAYNEQFFGPGTRLTVL.

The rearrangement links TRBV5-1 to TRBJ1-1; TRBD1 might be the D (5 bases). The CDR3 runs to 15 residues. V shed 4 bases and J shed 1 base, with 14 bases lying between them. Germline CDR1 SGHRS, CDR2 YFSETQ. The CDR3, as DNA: TGCGCCAGCAGCCCCATCGGGGGTGGGAACACTGAAGCTTTCTTT. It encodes CASSPIGGGNTEAFF.

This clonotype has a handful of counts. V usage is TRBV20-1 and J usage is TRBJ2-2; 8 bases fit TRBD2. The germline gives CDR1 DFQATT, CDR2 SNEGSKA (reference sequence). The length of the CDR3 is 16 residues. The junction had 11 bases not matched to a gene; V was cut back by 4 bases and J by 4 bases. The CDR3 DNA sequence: TGCAGTGCTACCCTCGCGGGGGGCAGGAGCACCGGGGAGCTGTTTTTT. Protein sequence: CSATLAGGRSTGELFF.

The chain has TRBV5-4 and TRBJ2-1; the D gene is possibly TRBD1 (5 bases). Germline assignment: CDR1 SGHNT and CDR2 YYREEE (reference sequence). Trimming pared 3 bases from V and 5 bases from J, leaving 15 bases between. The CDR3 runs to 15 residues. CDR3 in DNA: TGTGCCAGCAGCTCGACTGGAAAAGGGGACAATGAGCAGTTCTTC. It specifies CASSSTGKGDNEQFF.

CDR3 region: CASTERDQPQHF. As DNA, the CDR3 is TGTGCCAGCACCGAGAGGGATCAGCCCCAGCATTTT. V is TRBV6-6 and J is TRBJ1-5, with D hard to call. The germline V and J ends were trimmed by 7 bases and 5 bases, with 9 bases remaining between them. Germline V gene lookup returns CDR1 MNHNY and CDR2 SVGAGI (reference sequence). This CDR3 comprises 12 residues.

CDR3: CATSDPLAGGPETQYF. The CDR3 region has the DNA TGTGCCACCAGTGATCCACTAGCGGGGGGGCCAGAGACCCAGTACTTC. The chain is built from TRBV24-1 and TRBJ2-5; 13 bases map to TRBD2. Germline V gene lookup returns CDR1 KGHDR and CDR2 SFDVKD. The J segment lost 4 bases and the V segment lost 3 bases, leaving 4 bases of the junction unmatched. This CDR3 contains 16 residues.